The 22 T cell receptor beta chains below were found in one sample sequenced in a study of T cell repertoires in cytomegalovirus infection. MiXCR, run by TCRdb on the reads, gives a single entry per CDR3 protein. The top ten hold about an eighth of the sample, which has roughly 990,000 distinct CDR3 sequences, around 29% seen once. Their antigen targets remain unknown. This specimen was cultured CD8+ T cells from PBMCs, taken from culture after CMV antigen stimulation. The origin of the receptors is a human donor in good health (CMV status not recorded). Some clones in this sample may be carry-over from other donors' samples.

The chain recombines TRBV7-8 with TRBJ2-7; no clear D. V lost 1 base to trimming and J lost 2 bases, with 30 bases between them. The germline CDR1 and CDR2 sequences are SGHVS and FQNEAQ. The CDR3 loop spans 21 amino acids. For the CDR3, the DNA is TGTGCCAGCAGCTTAGATCCCTGGATCCAAAGGACCCTAGAGGCAACCTACGAGCAGTACTTC. This translates into CASSLDPWIQRTLEATYEQYF.

Comment on this clonotype: One end of the junction does not line up with germline, which may come from a read error. J is TRBJ1-5 and V is TRBV19; D uncertain. This CDR3 region has 16 residues. Germline V gene lookup returns CDR1 LNHDA and CDR2 SQIVND (reference sequence). CDR3 sequence: CASSIVGSYSNQPQHF. Written as DNA, the CDR3 is TGTGCCAGCAGTATAGTAGGCAGTTATAGCAATCAGCCCCAGCATTTT.

This clonotype was counted between two and nine times. The V and J genes are TRBV7-9 and TRBJ2-2; tentatively, D is TRBD1 (6 bases). Trimming removed 2 bases from V and 3 bases from J, with 10 bases in between. The germline V gene encodes CDR1 SEHNR and CDR2 FQNEAQ (reference sequence). The CDR3 loop spans 15 amino acids. The CDR3 sequence is CASSLTQGYTGELFF. The CDR3 nucleotides read TGTGCCAGCAGCTTAACACAGGGTTACACCGGGGAGCTGTTTTTT.

This clonotype has only a few counts. This chain joins TRBV7-6 and TRBJ2-1; D remains ambiguous. V was clipped by 1 base and J by 8 bases, with 9 bases between them. The CDR3 is 13 amino acids. Germline CDR1 SGHVS, CDR2 FNYEAQ. The CDR3 is CASSLDGLDEQFF. CDR3 DNA: TGTGCCAGCAGCTTAGACGGCCTGGATGAGCAGTTCTTC.

The gene calls are TRBV12-3 or TRBV12-4 and TRBJ1-1; D call uncertain. V was clipped by 3 bases and J by 6 bases, with 8 bases between them. The CDR3 has 12 residues. The CDR3 region is CASSFYIPEAFF. The CDR3 bases are TGTGCCAGCAGTTTCTATATTCCTGAAGCTTTCTTT.

This clonotype was observed a handful of times. V and J are TRBV7-9 and TRBJ2-2, with 11 positions matching TRBD1. The J segment lost 0 bases and the V segment lost 5 bases, leaving 5 bases of the junction unmatched. CDR1 and CDR2 (germline): SEHNR, FQNEAQ (reference sequence). CDR3 length: 17 amino acids. CDR3 bases: TGTGCCAGCAGCGGCCGGACAGGGGGCACGAACACCGGGGAGCTGTTTTTT. Amino acids: CASSGRTGGTNTGELFF.

V gene TRBV7-9 combines with J gene TRBJ2-3, with unresolved D. Germline V gene data show CDR1 as SEHNR and CDR2 as FQNEAQ (reference sequence). The CDR3 contains 16 residues. Between the trimmed V and J ends, which lost 5 bases and 0 bases, there was a span of 15 bases. The CDR3 sequence is CASSPRLTLSTDTQYF. The CDR3 nucleotides read TGTGCCAGCAGCCCACGACTCACACTCAGCACAGATACGCAGTATTTT.

The J gene is TRBJ2-3, the V gene TRBV2, with 8 nucleotides matching TRBD2. With V trimmed by 7 bases and J by 5 bases, 8 bases remained unmatched. Germline values: CDR1 SNHLY, CDR2 FYNNEI. The CDR3 totals 14 residues. The CDR3 DNA is TGTGCCAGCATCGGAGCGGGGGAGTTAGATACGCAGTATTTT. This codes for CASIGAGELDTQYF.

The chain joins TRBV10-2 to TRBJ1-1; no firm D call. Germline loops: CDR1 WSHSY, CDR2 SAAADI. The CDR3 contains 12 residues. V lost 8 bases, J lost 2 bases, and 9 bases lay in between. The CDR3 spells CASYHGNTEAFF. The CDR3, as DNA: TGCGCCAGCTATCACGGAAACACTGAAGCTTTCTTT.

The V and J genes are TRBV2 and TRBJ1-1, with D perhaps matching TRBD1 (5 bases). Trimming removed 7 bases at V and 3 bases at J, with 15 bases between. The CDR3 has 14 amino acids. CDR1 is SNHLY and CDR2 is FYNNEI in the germline V gene. CDR3 bases: TGTGCCAGCACCTTAGGGGATTCGGACACTGAAGCTTTCTTT. Its protein is CASTLGDSDTEAFF.

This clonotype appeared many times. The chain has TRBV7-8 and TRBJ2-1, with TRBD2 matching 9 bases. Germline CDR1 SGHVS, CDR2 FQNEAQ. The CDR3 consists of 19 residues. Trimming removed 4 bases from V and 6 bases from J; junction bases left unmatched: 19. Here the CDR3 DNA reads TGTGCCAGCAGCTCAAAGACTAGCGGCGCCACGGGGCACGGCAATGAGCAGTTCTTC. Encoded protein: CASSSKTSGATGHGNEQFF.

The chain is built from TRBV10-3 and TRBJ1-2; no clear D gene. V was pared by 2 bases and J by 5 bases, with 9 bases between. The CDR3 extends over 13 amino acids. Germline assignment: CDR1 ENHRY and CDR2 SYGVKD. The CDR3 sequence is CAISETESYGYTF. DNA of the CDR3: TGTGCCATCAGTGAGACAGAGTCATATGGCTACACCTTC.

This clonotype was detected ten times or more. This chain connects TRBV7-8 to TRBJ2-7; D is unclear. V was cut by 2 bases and J by 6 bases, with 11 bases left in between. Germline V gene lookup returns CDR1 SGHVS and CDR2 FQNEAQ. The CDR3 has 13 residues. The CDR3 protein is CASSLYPASEQYF. DNA of the CDR3: TGTGCCAGCAGCTTATATCCGGCATCCGAGCAGTACTTC.

This sequence joins TRBV27 and TRBJ1-5, with D maybe TRBD1 (6 bases). Germline V gene lookup returns CDR1 MNHEY and CDR2 SMNVEV (reference sequence). The CDR3 length is 13 residues. The V and J ends lost 6 bases and 8 bases respectively, with 14 bases between them. CDR3 sequence: CASSLGAGKPQHF. DNA for the CDR3: TGTGCCAGCAGCTTGGGGGCAGGGAAGCCCCAGCATTTT.

This chain connects TRBV6-5 to TRBJ2-5, with D perhaps TRBD1 (6 bases). The CDR3 extends over 16 amino acids. Germline values: CDR1 MNHEY, CDR2 SVGAGI. V was shortened by 2 bases and J by 1 base, with 14 bases between the two germline ends. The CDR3 bases are TGTGCCAGCAGTTACCGGACAGCGACTACCCAAGAGACCCAGTACTTC. The encoded protein is CASSYRTATTQETQYF.

This clonotype was picked up a small number of times. At one boundary the junction diverges from the germline segment, which might be a read error. The rearrangement joins TRBV2 to TRBJ1-4; no definite D call. CDR3 length equals 11 residues. The V gene's germline CDR1 is SNHLY and CDR2 FYNNEI. The CDR3 nucleotides are TGTGCGAGCAGGACCGCTGAAAAACTGTTTTTT. It encodes CASRTAEKLFF.

The V and J genes are TRBV5-1 and TRBJ2-3; D unresolved. This CDR3 contains 15 residues. Trimming took off 4 bases at V and 2 bases at J, with 14 bases between the two ends. Germline V lookup: CDR1 SGHRS, CDR2 YFSETQ. The CDR3 region has the DNA TGCGCCAGCAGCCCTAAGCTTATACCCACAGATACGCAGTATTTT. Amino acids: CASSPKLIPTDTQYF. Using reference TRBV5-1 and TRBJ2-3 for the parts outside the CDR3, the full variable domain is KAGVTQTPRYLIKTRGQQVTLSCSPISGHRSVSWYQQTPGQGLQFLFEYFSETQRNKGNFPGRFSGRQFSNSRSEMNVSTLELGDSALYLCASSPKLIPTDTQYFGPGTRLTVL.

This rearrangement joins TRBV5-5 to TRBJ1-2, with a tentative D call TRBD1 (5 bases). The V gene's germline CDR1 is SGHKS and CDR2 YYEKEE (reference sequence). The CDR3 loop spans 14 amino acids. Trimming left V 6 bases short and J 5 bases short, with 17 bases between. CDR3 in amino acids: CASTSDGGGYGYTF. The CDR3 bases are TGTGCCAGCACTTCTGACGGGGGTGGATATGGCTACACCTTC.

The chain uses TRBV19 and TRBJ2-1; D uncertain. V dropped 5 bases and J dropped 9 bases, with 8 bases sitting between them. The CDR3 has 11 residues. Germline V gene lookup returns CDR1 LNHDA and CDR2 SQIVND (reference sequence). CDR3 nucleotides: TGTGCCAGTAGTGACGGCACTGAGCAGTTCTTC. It specifies CASSDGTEQFF.

V usage is TRBV6-1 and J usage is TRBJ2-7, with a weak D call TRBD1 (6 bases). CDR1 MNHNS and CDR2 SASEGT come from the germline V gene. The CDR3 runs to 15 residues. V lost 3 bases to trimming and J lost 7 bases, with 19 bases between them. In DNA form, the CDR3 reads TGTGCCAGCAGTGACTCCGGGACAAGACCGGGAGAGCAGTACGTC. Encoded protein: CASSDSGTRPGEQYV.

This clonotype was counted only a few times. V gene TRBV11-2 combines with J gene TRBJ1-4; 8 bases are a match to TRBD1. J gave up 8 bases and V 1 base, and 3 bases lay outside the gene matches. CDR3 length: 14 amino acids. Per germline, CDR1 SGHAT and CDR2 FQNNGV. The CDR3 DNA is TGTGCCAGCAGCTTAGTGACAGGGGAGGAAAAACTGTTTTTT. Its protein is CASSLVTGEEKLFF.

A few counts support this clonotype. The chain combines TRBV7-9 with TRBJ1-2; no firm D call. Germline V gives CDR1 SEHNR, CDR2 FQNEAQ (reference sequence). The CDR3 runs to 14 residues. V was shortened by 2 bases and J by 0 bases, with 7 bases between the two germline ends. In nucleotides, the CDR3 is TGTGCCAGCAGCTTAATAGACCCTAACTATGGCTACACCTTC. Amino acid sequence: CASSLIDPNYGYTF.